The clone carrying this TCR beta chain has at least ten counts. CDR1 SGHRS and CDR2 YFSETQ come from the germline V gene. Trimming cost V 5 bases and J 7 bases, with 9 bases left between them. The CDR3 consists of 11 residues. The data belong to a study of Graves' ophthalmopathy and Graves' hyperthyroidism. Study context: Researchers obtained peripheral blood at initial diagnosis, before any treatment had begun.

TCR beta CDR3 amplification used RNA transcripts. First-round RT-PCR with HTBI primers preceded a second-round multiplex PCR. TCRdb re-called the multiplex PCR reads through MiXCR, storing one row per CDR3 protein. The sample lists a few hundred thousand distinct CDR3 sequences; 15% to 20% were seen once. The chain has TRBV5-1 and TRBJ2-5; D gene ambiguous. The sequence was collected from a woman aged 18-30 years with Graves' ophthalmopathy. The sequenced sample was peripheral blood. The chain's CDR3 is CASRVMGTQYF. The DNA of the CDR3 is TGCGCCAGCAGGGTTATGGGGACCCAGTACTTC.